Listed here are 14 T cell receptor beta chains from one sample, sequenced in a study of TIL therapy for anti-PD-1-resistant metastatic lung cancer. The libraries were made with immunoSEQ v3. The method was immunoSEQ multiplex PCR; TCRdb's version includes in-frame clones alone and lacks a portion of them. The sample comprises 9,500 to 15,000 clones, about 80% of which are singletons, and roughly a tenth rests with the top ten. Time point reported: pre-treatment sample, taken before nivolumab and TIL therapy. Source: blood, taken at baseline. The receptors come from a person aged 25 to 85 with non-small cell lung cancer.

The chain carries TRBV19 and TRBJ2-1, with 7 bases lining up with TRBD2. The CDR3 sequence is 16 residues long. CDR1 LNHDA and CDR2 SQIVND come from the germline V gene (reference sequence). V was pared by 2 bases and J by 4 bases, with 8 bases of the junction left unmatched. The CDR3 sequence is CASSITPAGLYNEQFF. CDR3 nucleotides: TGTGCCAGTAGTATAACTCCAGCGGGGCTATACAATGAGCAGTTCTTC.

The chain joins TRBV7-9 to TRBJ1-1; 8 nucleotides match TRBD1. Unmatched junction bases numbered 4, after V lost 1 base and J lost 0 bases. CDR1 SEHNR and CDR2 FQNEAQ come from the germline V gene (reference sequence). The CDR3 spans 16 residues. The CDR3 sequence is CASSLGLTGVNTEAFF. The CDR3 nucleotides read TGTGCCAGCAGCTTAGGTTTGACAGGGGTGAACACTGAAGCTTTCTTT.

J is TRBJ2-1 and V is TRBV19; D gene unclear. Between the trimmed V and J ends, which lost 0 bases and 10 bases, there was a span of 16 bases. The length of the CDR3 is 15 residues. Per the germline V gene, CDR1 is LNHDA and CDR2 is SQIVND (reference sequence). The CDR3 coding sequence is TGTGCCAGTAGTATAGATCCAAAACGCTTTGAGGAGCAGTTCTTC. It yields the protein CASSIDPKRFEEQFF.

This clone was detected only a few times. The rearrangement joins TRBV7-9 to TRBJ2-5; TRBD1 is a possible D gene (6 bases). The CDR3 runs 17 residues. Trimming cost V 0 bases and J 2 bases, with 16 bases left between them. CDR1 is SEHNR and CDR2 is FQNEAQ in the germline V gene (reference sequence). The CDR3 DNA reads as TGTGCCAGCAGCTTAGCACAGGGAATAACTGAACAAGAGACCCAGTACTTC. Its protein is CASSLAQGITEQETQYF. The full variable domain, completed using reference TRBV7-9 and TRBJ2-5, is DTGVSQNPRHKITKRGQNVTFRCDPISEHNRLYWYRQTLGQGPEFLTYFQNEAQLEKSRLLSDRFSAERPKGSFSTLEIQRTEQGDSAMYLCASSLAQGITEQETQYFGPGTRLLVL.

This sequence joins TRBV7-6 and TRBJ1-2, with 7 bases that match TRBD1. CDR1 SGHVS and CDR2 FNYEAQ come from the germline V gene. The V gene end was trimmed by 5 bases and the J gene end by 4 bases; junction bases not matched to a gene: 7. The CDR3 loop spans 14 amino acids. The CDR3 loop is CASSPAGGGYGYTF. The CDR3 DNA reads TGTGCCAGCAGCCCCGCAGGGGGTGGCTATGGCTACACCTTC.

This clone was detected only once. This chain uses TRBV30 with TRBJ2-1, with 8 bases identical to TRBD2. The CDR3 loop spans 16 amino acids. The ends lost 4 bases at V and 0 bases at J; junction bases unmatched: 8. Germline assignment: CDR1 GTSNPN and CDR2 SVGIG (reference sequence). This CDR3 is CAWTGGSGSSYNEQFF. The CDR3 nucleotides are TGTGCCTGGACCGGGGGGAGCGGGAGCTCCTACAATGAGCAGTTCTTC.

This clone occurred once. This chain links TRBV7-2 with TRBJ2-7; 8 bases match TRBD2. Germline V gene sequence: CDR1 SGHTA, CDR2 FQGNSA. The CDR3 totals 14 residues. J was trimmed by 9 bases and V by 4 bases; bases with no gene match: 11. DNA of the CDR3: TGTGCCAGCAGCTATGATAGCGGGACCCCGGGGCAGTACTTC. Translating gives CASSYDSGTPGQYF.

The chain joins TRBV5-1 to TRBJ2-1; D is perhaps TRBD1 (6 bases). This CDR3 is built from 14 residues. The germline V and J ends were trimmed by 3 bases and 0 bases, with 7 bases remaining between them. Per germline, CDR1 SGHRS and CDR2 YFSETQ. CDR3 sequence reads: CASSSDSSYNEQFF. Here the CDR3 DNA reads TGCGCCAGCAGCTCGGACAGCTCCTACAATGAGCAGTTCTTC.

This chain connects TRBV15 to TRBJ2-2; D is uncertain. Between the trimmed V and J ends, which lost 1 base and 0 bases, there was a span of 24 bases. CDR3 size: 21 residues. Looked up from germline, CDR1 is LNHNV and CDR2 is YYDKDF (reference sequence). CDR3 region: CATSRGLGLNPLTPNTGELFF. The CDR3, as DNA: TGTGCCACCAGCAGAGGGTTGGGATTAAACCCCTTAACGCCGAACACCGGGGAGCTGTTTTTT.

This sequence joins TRBV25-1 and TRBJ1-5, with D tentatively TRBD1 (5 bases). The CDR3 is 13 amino acids. The V end lost 1 base, the J end lost 11 bases, and 12 bases lay between the germline ends. CDR1 and CDR2 (germline): MGHDK, SYGVNS. The chain's CDR3 is CASSELRGDAQHF. CDR3 nucleotide sequence: TGTGCCAGCAGTGAATTGAGAGGGGACGCCCAGCATTTT.

The chain couples TRBV5-4 to TRBJ2-7, with D possibly being TRBD1 or TRBD2 (6 bases each). Per germline, CDR1 SGHNT and CDR2 YYREEE (reference sequence). V was trimmed by 0 bases and J by 6 bases, leaving 16 bases between them. The CDR3 is made up of 15 amino acids. CDR3: CASSLDYLGGREQYF. The CDR3 DNA reads as TGTGCCAGCAGCTTGGATTATCTCGGGGGCCGCGAGCAGTACTTC.

The V and J genes are TRBV4-1 and TRBJ2-1, with a tentative D call TRBD2 (6 bases). CDR1 is MGHRA and CDR2 is YSYEKL in the germline V gene. V was cut by 0 bases and J by 8 bases, with 11 bases left in between. CDR3 size: 14 residues. CDR3 DNA sequence: TGCGCCAGCAGCCAAGAGGCGGAGGGATATGAGCAGTTCTTC. Residues: CASSQEAEGYEQFF.

CDR3 protein: CASSEQGALNEQFF. The CDR3 DNA is TGCGCCAGCAGCGAACAGGGGGCGCTCAATGAGCAGTTCTTC. The gene calls are TRBV5-1 and TRBJ2-1; 9 bases match TRBD1. Germline assignment: CDR1 SGHRS and CDR2 YFSETQ. J lost 6 bases, V lost 4 bases, and 5 bases had no gene match. This CDR3 has 14 residues.

The chain uses TRBV5-1 and TRBJ1-2; 10 bases fit TRBD1. The CDR3 totals 15 residues. The J segment lost 8 bases and the V segment lost 0 bases, leaving 7 bases of the junction unmatched. Germline assignment: CDR1 SGHRS and CDR2 YFSETQ. The CDR3 DNA is TGCGCCAGCAGCTTGGTAGGGACAGGGGAGCAGGGCTACACCTTC. Translating gives CASSLVGTGEQGYTF.